Below, one T cell receptor beta chain is given with its context. These data come from a study of blood T cell repertoires in COVID-19. The wider study: The United States, Italy and Spain supplied acute and convalescent COVID-19 samples.

Germline loops: CDR1 MNHEY, CDR2 SVGAGI. With V trimmed by 9 bases and J by 0 bases, 8 bases remained unmatched. The CDR3 consists of 14 residues. Authors' processing steps: How many nucleated cells were present was estimated from reference gene primer amplification. The data were produced by immunoSEQ multiplex PCR, yet TCRdb's version contains in-frame clones alone and is incomplete. V, J and clone size derive from that table, while D and trimming were established from the DNA sequence. Seen here are under 150,000 clones, roughly 90% observed once, and the top ten hold roughly 8.4%. Material: peripheral blood. The chain uses TRBV6-5 and TRBJ2-7; 7 nucleotides line up with TRBD1. The clonotype was recovered from a woman between 70 and 85 years old who had recovered from COVID-19. The CDR3 nucleotides are TGTGCCAGATGTCGGACAGGAAACTCCTACGAGCAGTACTTC. Protein product: CARCRTGNSYEQYF.